A selection of T cell receptor beta chains follows, all from one sample in a study of blood T cell repertoires in COVID-19. Repertoires were generated with immunoSEQ multiplex PCR, while TCRdb's copy carries only in-frame clones and drops some. This repertoire shows 95,000 to 100,000 clones, around 90% found once; its top ten account for 15% to 20%. The sequenced sample consisted of peripheral blood. The receptor source for this set is a man aged 50 to 59 with acute or convalescent COVID-19. Both conserved end residues are part of each CDR3. D genes are given only for firm matches. Clone size is shown for a subset of rows, as once, few, many or a class of expanded clone.

v_gene: TRBV21-1
j_gene: TRBJ2-7
abundance: NA
d_gene: NA
CDR3aa: CASSKVQTGGYLDLYEQYF

v_gene: TRBV9
j_gene: TRBJ2-1
abundance: NA
d_gene: NA
CDR3aa: CASSVLRSREQFF

v_gene: TRBV20-1
j_gene: TRBJ1-1
abundance: NA
d_gene: NA
CDR3aa: CSFPGNTEAFF

v_gene: TRBV11-2
j_gene: TRBJ1-3
abundance: NA
d_gene: TRBD1
CDR3aa: CASSSTGASGNTIYF

v_gene: TRBV18
j_gene: TRBJ1-1
abundance: NA
d_gene: TRBD1
CDR3aa: CASSPDRLNTEAFF

v_gene: TRBV3-1/TRBV3-2
j_gene: TRBJ2-6
abundance: NA
d_gene: NA
CDR3aa: CASSPRVGALAGANVLTF

v_gene: TRBV27
j_gene: TRBJ2-7
abundance: NA
d_gene: TRBD2
CDR3aa: CASRPTGGAGEQYF

v_gene: TRBV7-6
j_gene: TRBJ2-6
abundance: NA
d_gene: TRBD1
CDR3aa: CASSLGQVSGANVLTF

v_gene: TRBV20-1
j_gene: TRBJ1-2
abundance: NA
d_gene: TRBD1
CDR3aa: CSAGQGGGYTF

v_gene: TRBV19
j_gene: TRBJ1-1
abundance: NA
d_gene: TRBD1
CDR3aa: CASTYTGVTEAFF

v_gene: TRBV11-3
j_gene: TRBJ1-1
abundance: NA
d_gene: TRBD1
CDR3aa: CASSLTGVDTEAFF

v_gene: TRBV5-4
j_gene: TRBJ2-4
abundance: once
d_gene: NA
CDR3aa: CASSFPEKNIQYF

v_gene: TRBV7-9
j_gene: TRBJ2-7
abundance: once
d_gene: TRBD2
CDR3aa: CASSLGASGAYEQYF

v_gene: TRBV4-1
j_gene: TRBJ2-5
abundance: NA
d_gene: TRBD1
CDR3aa: CASSQEGGQATLETQYF

v_gene: TRBV20-1
j_gene: TRBJ1-1
abundance: NA
d_gene: NA
CDR3aa: CSARRGSEAFF

v_gene: TRBV18
j_gene: TRBJ1-1
abundance: NA
d_gene: NA
CDR3aa: CASSGAPNTEAFF

v_gene: TRBV7-8
j_gene: TRBJ1-6
abundance: NA
d_gene: TRBD1
CDR3aa: CASSFTGESSPLHF

v_gene: TRBV2
j_gene: TRBJ1-2
abundance: NA
d_gene: NA
CDR3aa: CASSVMQVNYGYTF

v_gene: TRBV3-1/TRBV3-2
j_gene: TRBJ2-1
abundance: NA
d_gene: TRBD2
CDR3aa: CASSQVLAGGNEQFF

v_gene: TRBV7-9
j_gene: TRBJ1-3
abundance: once
d_gene: NA
CDR3aa: CASSLSQVSGNTIYF

v_gene: TRBV5-6
j_gene: TRBJ2-3
abundance: NA
d_gene: TRBD2
CDR3aa: CASSLGWLAGVADTQYF

v_gene: TRBV5-1
j_gene: TRBJ1-2
abundance: NA
d_gene: NA
CDR3aa: CASSFTGIVYGYTF

v_gene: TRBV19
j_gene: TRBJ1-5
abundance: NA
d_gene: NA
CDR3aa: CASRAVAGGISFSQPQHF

v_gene: TRBV6-2/TRBV6-3
j_gene: TRBJ2-2
abundance: NA
d_gene: NA
CDR3aa: CASSRLYTGELFF

v_gene: TRBV7-2
j_gene: TRBJ2-6
abundance: NA
d_gene: NA
CDR3aa: CASSFTPLPGANVLTF

v_gene: TRBV28
j_gene: TRBJ1-6
abundance: NA
d_gene: TRBD1
CDR3aa: CASSLGQGYSPLHF

v_gene: TRBV2
j_gene: TRBJ2-1
abundance: NA
d_gene: TRBD2
CDR3aa: CASPGPLGLSGGADGFF

v_gene: TRBV5-4
j_gene: TRBJ2-1
abundance: NA
d_gene: TRBD2
CDR3aa: CASSLDQRGGLNSFF

v_gene: TRBV21-1
j_gene: TRBJ1-5
abundance: NA
d_gene: NA
CDR3aa: CASSKAPGGVYNQPQHF

v_gene: TRBV5-1
j_gene: TRBJ2-3
abundance: NA
d_gene: TRBD1
CDR3aa: CASSRGQGAADTQYF

v_gene: TRBV24-1
j_gene: TRBJ2-1
abundance: NA
d_gene: TRBD1
CDR3aa: CATRPGQEGEQFF

v_gene: TRBV19
j_gene: TRBJ2-1
abundance: once
d_gene: NA
CDR3aa: CASSKVGRNNEQFF

v_gene: TRBV9
j_gene: TRBJ1-3
abundance: NA
d_gene: NA
CDR3aa: CASSVAAGGNTIYF

v_gene: TRBV27
j_gene: TRBJ1-1
abundance: NA
d_gene: TRBD1
CDR3aa: CASLDRVNTEAFF

v_gene: TRBV2
j_gene: TRBJ2-1
abundance: NA
d_gene: TRBD2
CDR3aa: CASSTAGTSGGASSYNEQFF

v_gene: TRBV14
j_gene: TRBJ1-1
abundance: NA
d_gene: TRBD1
CDR3aa: CASSTGGVFRVNTEAFF

v_gene: TRBV2
j_gene: TRBJ1-6
abundance: NA
d_gene: NA
CDR3aa: CASSDQQGLLNSPLHF

v_gene: TRBV5-1
j_gene: TRBJ1-3
abundance: NA
d_gene: TRBD1
CDR3aa: CASSPDGTGRRNTIYF

v_gene: TRBV9
j_gene: TRBJ1-3
abundance: NA
d_gene: NA
CDR3aa: CASSVSSAGNTIYF

v_gene: TRBV29-1
j_gene: TRBJ2-5
abundance: NA
d_gene: NA
CDR3aa: CSVNPGIASLSQYF

v_gene: TRBV15
j_gene: TRBJ2-7
abundance: NA
d_gene: TRBD1
CDR3aa: CATSRVWGQGLIEQYF

v_gene: TRBV11-2
j_gene: TRBJ1-2
abundance: once
d_gene: NA
CDR3aa: CASSLSGGANYGYTF

v_gene: TRBV19
j_gene: TRBJ2-1
abundance: NA
d_gene: NA
CDR3aa: CASSADFPDEQFF

v_gene: TRBV12-3/TRBV12-4
j_gene: TRBJ2-5
abundance: NA
d_gene: TRBD1
CDR3aa: CASTYRGPAAQYF

v_gene: TRBV5-1
j_gene: TRBJ2-3
abundance: NA
d_gene: TRBD2
CDR3aa: CASSSPGGPETDTQYF

v_gene: TRBV7-2
j_gene: TRBJ2-7
abundance: NA
d_gene: TRBD2
CDR3aa: CASSSGGRPEQYF

v_gene: TRBV7-2
j_gene: TRBJ1-4
abundance: NA
d_gene: TRBD1
CDR3aa: CASSLGQGVMGEKLFF

v_gene: TRBV5-8
j_gene: TRBJ2-1
abundance: NA
d_gene: NA
CDR3aa: CASSSGWNEQFF

v_gene: TRBV9
j_gene: TRBJ2-3
abundance: NA
d_gene: NA
CDR3aa: CASSVARVAASTDTQYF

v_gene: TRBV7-2
j_gene: TRBJ2-7
abundance: NA
d_gene: TRBD1
CDR3aa: CASTPKGGAYEQYF

v_gene: TRBV3-1/TRBV3-2
j_gene: TRBJ1-1
abundance: once
d_gene: NA
CDR3aa: CASSFTRDEAFF

v_gene: TRBV5-4
j_gene: TRBJ1-6
abundance: NA
d_gene: NA
CDR3aa: CASSPLGDANLHF

v_gene: TRBV7-9
j_gene: TRBJ1-1
abundance: NA
d_gene: NA
CDR3aa: CASSPPRGRTEAFF

v_gene: TRBV24-1
j_gene: TRBJ1-5
abundance: NA
d_gene: NA
CDR3aa: CATSDRGTQPQHF

v_gene: TRBV2
j_gene: TRBJ2-2
abundance: NA
d_gene: TRBD2
CDR3aa: CASRMGLAGVKNTGELFF